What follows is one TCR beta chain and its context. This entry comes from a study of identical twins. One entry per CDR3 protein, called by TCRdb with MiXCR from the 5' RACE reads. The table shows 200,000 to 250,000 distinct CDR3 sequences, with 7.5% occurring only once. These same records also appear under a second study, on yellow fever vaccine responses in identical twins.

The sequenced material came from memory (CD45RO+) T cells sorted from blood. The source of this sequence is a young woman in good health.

CDR3 sequence (DNA): TGTGCCAGCAGTTATAGCGGGAGGAATGAGCAGTTCTTC. This gives the protein CASSYSGRNEQFF. The gene calls are TRBV28 and TRBJ2-1; 10 nucleotides align to TRBD2. V was clipped by 4 bases and J by 7 bases; unmatched bases: 1. CDR3 size: 13 residues. CDR1 is MDHEN, CDR2 SYDVKM, per germline.